This T cell receptor (beta chain) was obtained from a study of control samples from healthy donors and cancer patients (TCRdb year 2020). On this clone: Its antigen specificity is not known. Per-base qualities were not stored, and no clone one base away is much larger.

The library was generated by the immunoSEQ multiplex PCR assay. TCRdb took this table from immuneACCESS and kept in-frame rearrangements with V and J called. Such tables lack part of the clones; where checked against another copy, unresolved V genes explain under half of the gap, and the rest is unexplained. Across this sample there are 150,000 to 200,000 clones, with around 90% seen only once. The ten top clones hold just over 1.4% of the sample. The V and J ends are trimmed by 5 bases and 3 bases, leaving 10 bases between them. CDR1 and CDR2, looked up from the germline V gene, are MNHEY and SVGAGI. There are 13 amino acids in the CDR3, from cysteine to phenylalanine inclusive. Only the CDR3 part of the read is kept: 39 bases, read in frame from the first base.

This receptor was obtained from a man between 25 and 39 years old in good health. The rearrangement joined TRBV6-5 to TRBJ1-2; the D gene is unclear. Sequenced: blood. Here is the DNA: TGTGCCAGCAGTAGGGAATTTGACTATGGCTACACCTTC. It specifies CASSREFDYGYTF.